This T cell receptor beta chain is from a study of T cells in Graves' hyperthyroidism and ophthalmopathy. This clonotype was seen at least ten times. Amplified TCR beta CDR3 regions derived from RNA transcripts. An initial round of RT-PCR targeting the TCR CDR3 relied on the HTBI primer set. Via MiXCR, TCRdb re-called the multiplex PCR reads, giving one row per CDR3 protein. The sample yields hundreds of thousands of distinct CDR3 sequences, approximately 15% seen once. The length of the CDR3 is 14 residues. Trimming left V 2 bases short and J 6 bases short, with 14 bases between. Per germline, CDR1 DFQATT and CDR2 SNEGSKA (reference sequence).

Sequenced: blood. V gene TRBV20-1 combines with J gene TRBJ2-1; a possible D gene is TRBD1 (5 bases). This TCR was sampled from a woman between 18 and 30 years old with Graves' hyperthyroidism. CDR3 protein: CSARQQGIPNEQFF. DNA for the CDR3: TGCAGTGCTAGACAGCAGGGAATCCCCAATGAGCAGTTCTTC.